This T cell receptor beta chain was captured in a study of vaccination effects on CD4 cells after COVID-19. The germline V and J ends were trimmed by 6 bases and 5 bases, with 17 bases remaining between them. This CDR3 comprises 15 residues. Germline V lookup: CDR1 KGHSH, CDR2 LQKENI. The protocol was immunoSEQ multiplex PCR, while the TCRdb copy is restricted to in-frame clones and leaves out a portion. There are about 20,000 clones in the sample; approximately 72% occur only once, and roughly a tenth lies in the top ten. Study-level results: After vaccination, at late timepoints, clones induced by infection and by vaccine contracted markedly.

With respect to this clone: Antigen unknown.

Antigen-specific CD4+ T cells were expanded with viral peptide pools in the ViraFEST assay before sequencing. CD4+ T cells were isolated after 10 days of culture. Each vaccine recipient was nucleocapsid antibody negative and had no prior SARS-CoV-2 infection. Days 3 and 7 saw half the medium replaced with IL-2 medium. The TCR comes from a human donor who received a COVID-19 vaccine. The chain joins TRBV18 to TRBJ1-3; D remains unclear. Sequenced here: CD4+ T cells from PBMCs cultured with HCoV-NL63 spike peptides, sampled before COVID-19 vaccination. The CDR3 region has the DNA TGTGCCAGCTCGACGCCCGGGGATGGGAGAAACACCATATATTTT. Translation: CASSTPGDGRNTIYF.